What follows are 18 T cell receptor beta chains derived from one specimen sequenced in a study of monozygotic twins with inflammatory bowel disease. TCRdb reprocessed the 5' RACE reads, keeping one entry per CDR3 protein, no DNA. Its listing shows under 150,000 distinct CDR3 sequences. Sequenced input: blood. Receptors were obtained from a human donor with ulcerative colitis or Crohn's disease, or a healthy co-twin of an affected twin (not recorded which).

This sequence joins TRBV24-1 and TRBJ2-1; TCRdb indicates TRBD1, and absent DNA this call remains unverified. The CDR3 runs to 13 residues. CDR1 and CDR2 from the germline V gene are KGHDR and SFDVKD. The CDR3 here is CATGDRGLNEQFF.

V gene TRBV5-6 combines with J gene TRBJ2-7; the D call of TRBD1 rests on TCRdb alone, since no DNA is present to check it. Looked up from germline, CDR1 is SGHDT and CDR2 is YYEEEE. The CDR3 covers 16 residues. The CDR3 region is CASSESDRDFSYEQYF.

The V gene is TRBV5-1, the J gene TRBJ2-5. CDR3 size: 15 residues. The germline gives CDR1 SGHRS, CDR2 YFSETQ. This CDR3 is CASSLVTRSLETQYF.

The rearrangement links TRBV7-2 to TRBJ2-7. CDR3 length: 13 amino acids. Germline CDR1 is SGHTA and CDR2 is FQGNSA. The CDR3 sequence is CASSYSRSYEQYF.

This rearrangement joins TRBV7-9 to TRBJ1-6; TCRdb indicates TRBD1, and absent DNA this call remains unverified. There are 14 residues in the CDR3. Germline-derived CDR1 and CDR2 are SEHNR and FQNEAQ (reference sequence). Here the CDR3 reads CASSSRGLGSPLHF.

This chain joins TRBV5-8 and TRBJ2-1; the D call of TRBD2 rests on TCRdb alone, since no DNA is present to check it. The length of the CDR3 is 15 residues. Germline V CDR1 and CDR2: SGHTS, YDEGEE. The CDR3 sequence: CASSSMGLSYNEQFF.

The gene calls are TRBV7-9 and TRBJ2-2; TCRdb picks TRBD2, but there is no DNA to check that call. CDR1 and CDR2 (germline): SEHNR, FQNEAQ (reference sequence). This CDR3 has 15 residues. This CDR3 is CASSFRAPNTGELFF.

This chain joins TRBV5-1 and TRBJ1-4. Germline loops: CDR1 SGHRS, CDR2 YFSETQ. The CDR3 sequence is 13 residues long. CDR3 loop: CASSLEDRLKLFF.

The J gene is TRBJ1-6, the V gene TRBV2; TCRdb names TRBD1, which stays unverified in the absence of DNA. CDR3 length equals 15 residues. Germline CDR1 is SNHLY and CDR2 is FYNNEI. The CDR3 reads CASSEASGGNSPLHF.

This chain uses TRBV7-9 with TRBJ2-1; TCRdb selects TRBD1, and the lack of DNA leaves this call unchecked. The CDR3 runs 13 residues. Per the germline V gene, CDR1 is SEHNR and CDR2 is FQNEAQ (reference sequence). CDR3 residues: CASSPDSYHEQFF.

The V call is TRBV12-3 or TRBV12-4, the J call TRBJ2-7; TCRdb lists TRBD1, though no DNA is available to test this call. This CDR3 has 13 residues. The CDR3 loop is CASSRQGRDEQYF.

V gene TRBV5-1 combines with J gene TRBJ1-5; lacking DNA, the TRBD1 call made by TCRdb goes unchecked. This CDR3 comprises 15 residues. From germline, CDR1 is SGHRS and CDR2 YFSETQ. This CDR3 is CASSSGGAGNQPQHF.

The chain couples TRBV15 to TRBJ2-5. The CDR3 runs 12 residues. Germline values: CDR1 LNHNV, CDR2 YYDKDF (reference sequence). CDR3 residues: CATSRVGETQYF.

The chain is built from TRBV5-8 and TRBJ2-1; TCRdb picks TRBD1, but there is no DNA to check that call. This CDR3 is built from 15 residues. Germline lookup yields CDR1 SGHTS and CDR2 YDEGEE. CDR3 in amino acids: CASSLDRGRYNEQFF.

V and J are TRBV7-9 and TRBJ2-3. The CDR3 extends over 14 amino acids. Germline V CDR1 and CDR2: SEHNR, FQNEAQ (reference sequence). CDR3 residues: CASTQVVQTDTQYF.

The chain links TRBV6-5 to TRBJ1-1; TCRdb designates TRBD1, a call that cannot be tested without DNA. The CDR3 loop spans 15 amino acids. CDR1 is MNHEY, CDR2 SVGAGI, per germline. The CDR3 region is CASSSALTVNTEAFF.

The chain uses TRBV19 and TRBJ1-5; the D call from TCRdb, TRBD1, cannot be confirmed without DNA. This CDR3 has 17 residues. Germline values: CDR1 LNHDA, CDR2 SQIVND (reference sequence). CDR3 sequence: CASSIPTGAVGNQPQHF.

The chain couples TRBV30 to TRBJ1-2. CDR3 length: 11 residues. The V gene's germline CDR1 is GTSNPN and CDR2 SVGIG (reference sequence). The CDR3 here is CAWNLNYGYTF.